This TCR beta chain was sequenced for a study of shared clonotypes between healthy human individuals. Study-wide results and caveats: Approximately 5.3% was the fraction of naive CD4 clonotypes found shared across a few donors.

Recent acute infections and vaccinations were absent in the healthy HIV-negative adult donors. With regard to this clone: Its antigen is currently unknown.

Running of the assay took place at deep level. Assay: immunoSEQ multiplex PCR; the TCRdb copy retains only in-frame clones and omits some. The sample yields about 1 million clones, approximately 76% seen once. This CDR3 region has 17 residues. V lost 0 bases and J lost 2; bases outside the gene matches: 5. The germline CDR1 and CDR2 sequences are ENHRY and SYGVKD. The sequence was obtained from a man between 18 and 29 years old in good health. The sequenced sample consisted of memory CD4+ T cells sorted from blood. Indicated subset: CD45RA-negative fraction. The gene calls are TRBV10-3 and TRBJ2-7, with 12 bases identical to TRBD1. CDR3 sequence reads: CAISESVGTGGPYEQYF. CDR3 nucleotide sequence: TGTGCCATCAGTGAGTCGGTCGGGACAGGGGGCCCCTACGAGCAGTACTTC.